This entry features one TCR beta chain sequence. Which antigen it targets is not known. No base quality values were provided; no much bigger clone lies one nucleotide off. Library preparation used 5' RACE. The listed sequencing device is Illumina HiSeq 2500. A second roughly 6 to 12 cycle PCR used a sample-barcoded 5' primer and a J-beta primer mix. A template-switch 5' adaptor carrying 12 random nucleotides introduced a unique molecular identifier onto each TCR beta cDNA molecule. At least 3 million CDR3-containing paired-end reads were obtained from each sample. All of the RNA was converted into first-strand cDNA using the Mint cDNA synthesis kit, with a TRBC-specific oligonucleotide serving as the primer. All cDNA was treated with uracil-DNA glycosylase and then went through a first 18-cycle PCR with the universal primers M1SS and BC2_uni_R. Concerning the study's data processing: Normalization of each sample was performed by random selection of 1 million high-quality reads, each carrying a distinct molecular identifier. Instead of being binned into consensus sequences, reads that shared molecular identifiers were thrown out. MiTCR, set to a Q25 quality threshold and the strictest error-elimination algorithm, was used for CDR3 identification, clonotype clustering and error correction. Lower-bound total TCR beta diversity was estimated with a nonparametric unseen species model using Euler transformation. TCRdb redid the processing of the public reads, applying fastp at Q25 and MiXCR, and retained in-frame beta chains. Records with the same CDR3 protein are collapsed into one entry carrying the most frequent genes and DNA. TCRdb's processing, not the study's, gives the V and J calls here. Across this sample there are more than 500,000 distinct CDR3 sequences, with about 26% seen only once. The ten biggest clones cover about a fifth of the sample.

V has 2 bases trimmed and J has 5 bases trimmed; junction bases matching no gene number 7. The germline V gene supplies CDR1 SGDLS and CDR2 YYNGEE. Including cysteine and phenylalanine, the CDR3 has 15 amino acids. Just the 45-base CDR3 DNA is kept, in frame starting at base 1. The donors were 40 or so Caucasian individuals from Russia, aged roughly 6 to 90 years, who were systemically healthy. Each donor gave about 10 milliliters of peripheral blood, drawn into EDTA-treated Vacutainer tubes. Ficoll-Paque density-gradient centrifugation was used to isolate PBMCs, with at least 6 million per sample. Total RNA, at least 6 micrograms per sample, was extracted from PBMCs with Trizol reagent. For every donor, flow cytometry on a PBMC aliquot measured the percentage of naive CD45RAhigh/CD27high T cells. The entry originates in a study of blood T cells in healthy people across ages (dated by TCRdb to between 2015 and 2016). With respect to the entire study: In model experiments, template switching captured roughly one uniquely barcoded TCR beta cDNA molecule for every two T cells. To track age-related changes in TCR beta repertoire diversity, the study relied on deep sequencing normalized with unique cDNA molecular identifiers. Four age groups were formed from the donors: young (average 16 years), middle-aged (just under 40), aged (about 62) and long-lived (around 82). To avoid experimental bias, donors of different ages were randomly spread across the sequencing lanes. The study analyzed two additional independent replicas of 1 million unique cDNA reads from the same blood draw for two donors, one aged 18 to 30 and one aged 80 or older.

The paper's findings and limits, for the study overall: As age increased, observed TCR beta diversity per million T cells dropped in a roughly linear way, and a significant reduction was already evident by age 40. Compared with the aged group, the long-lived group had more naive CD4+ T cells, fewer expanded clones and increased TCR diversity, a pattern suggesting age selection. The CMV infection status of donors was not known, potentially confounding age-related changes in expanded clonotypes. There was a strong correlation between observed TCR beta diversity and the percentage of naive T cells measured by flow cytometry. Because profiling used bulk unsorted PBMCs, naive and antigen-experienced compartments could not be compared conclusively. Estimates of total diversity from one million sequenced T cells were regarded as lower bounds and underestimates.

The chain couples TRBV9 to TRBJ2-5, and TRBD2 aligns with 9 junction nucleotides. What was sequenced was blood. The sequence came from a woman aged 65 to 85 in good health. CDR3 sequence: CASSVTASGEETQYF. The bases are TGTGCCAGCAGCGTGACGGCTAGCGGGGAGGAGACCCAGTACTTC.